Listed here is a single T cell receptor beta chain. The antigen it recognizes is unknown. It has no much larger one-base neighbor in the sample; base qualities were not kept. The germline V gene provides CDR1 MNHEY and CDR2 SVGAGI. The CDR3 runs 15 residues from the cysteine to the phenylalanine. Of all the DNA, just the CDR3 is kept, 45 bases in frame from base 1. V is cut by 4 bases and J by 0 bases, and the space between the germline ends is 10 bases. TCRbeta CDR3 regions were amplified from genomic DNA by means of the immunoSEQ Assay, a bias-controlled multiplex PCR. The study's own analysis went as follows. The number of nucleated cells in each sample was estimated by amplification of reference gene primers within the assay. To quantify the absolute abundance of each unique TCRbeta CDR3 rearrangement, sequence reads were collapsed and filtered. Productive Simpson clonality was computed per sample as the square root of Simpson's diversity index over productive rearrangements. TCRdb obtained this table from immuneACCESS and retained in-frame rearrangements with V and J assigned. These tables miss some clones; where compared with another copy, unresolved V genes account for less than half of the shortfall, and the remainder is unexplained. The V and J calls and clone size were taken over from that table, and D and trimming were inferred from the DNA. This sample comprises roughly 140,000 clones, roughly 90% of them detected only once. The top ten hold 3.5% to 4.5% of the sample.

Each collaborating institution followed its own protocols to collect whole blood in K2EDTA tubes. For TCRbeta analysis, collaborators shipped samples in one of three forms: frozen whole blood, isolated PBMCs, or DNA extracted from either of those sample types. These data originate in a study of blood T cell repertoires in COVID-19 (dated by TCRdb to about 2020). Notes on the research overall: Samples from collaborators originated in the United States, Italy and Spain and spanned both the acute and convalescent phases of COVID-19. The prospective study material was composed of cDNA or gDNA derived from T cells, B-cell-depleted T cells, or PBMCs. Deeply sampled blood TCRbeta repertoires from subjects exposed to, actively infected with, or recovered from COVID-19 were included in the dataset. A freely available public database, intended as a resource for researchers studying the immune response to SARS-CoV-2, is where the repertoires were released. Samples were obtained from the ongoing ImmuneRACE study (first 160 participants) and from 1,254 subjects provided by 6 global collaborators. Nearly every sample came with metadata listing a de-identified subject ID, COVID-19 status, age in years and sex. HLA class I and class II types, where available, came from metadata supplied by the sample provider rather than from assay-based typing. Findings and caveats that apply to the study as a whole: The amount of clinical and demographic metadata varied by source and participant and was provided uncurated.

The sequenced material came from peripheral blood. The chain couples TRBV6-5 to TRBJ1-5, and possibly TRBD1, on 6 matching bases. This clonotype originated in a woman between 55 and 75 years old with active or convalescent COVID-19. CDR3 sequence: CASSSYRDSNQPQHF. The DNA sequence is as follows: TGTGCCAGCAGTTCGTACAGGGATAGCAATCAGCCCCAGCATTTT.